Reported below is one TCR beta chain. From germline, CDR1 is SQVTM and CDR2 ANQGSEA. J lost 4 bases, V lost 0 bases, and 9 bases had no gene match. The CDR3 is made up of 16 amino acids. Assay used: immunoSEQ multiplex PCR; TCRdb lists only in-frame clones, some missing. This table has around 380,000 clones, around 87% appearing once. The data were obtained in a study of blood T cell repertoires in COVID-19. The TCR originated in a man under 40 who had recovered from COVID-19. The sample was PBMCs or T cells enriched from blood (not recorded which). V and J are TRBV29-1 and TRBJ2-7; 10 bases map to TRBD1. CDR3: CSVEELILGQGYEQYF. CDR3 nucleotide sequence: TGCAGCGTTGAAGAACTGATATTGGGACAGGGGTACGAGCAGTACTTC.